This entry lists 24 T cell receptor beta chains sequenced from one sample in a study of siplizumab effects on memory and regulatory T cells. Method: immunoSEQ multiplex PCR; TCRdb's copy keeps in-frame clones and lacks some. This table holds under 140,000 clones, 92% found once. Sequencing was performed on CD4+ T cells sorted from blood. The origin of the receptors is a human donor in good health.

V is TRBV21-1 and J is TRBJ2-2; the DNA was not used to check the table's D call, TRBD1. TRBV21-1 is designated a pseudogene. CDR3 size: 14 residues. CDR3: CASSNRGHGGELFF. The CDR3 DNA follows: TGTGCCAGCAGCAATAGGGGGCATGGCGGGGAGCTGTTTTTT.

The rearrangement joins TRBV28 to TRBJ2-5, with D possibly matching TRBD2 (5 bases). This CDR3 region has 16 residues. Trimming removed 5 bases from V and 1 base from J, with 17 bases in between. The germline gives CDR1 MDHEN, CDR2 SYDVKM. The CDR3 DNA sequence: TGTGCCAGCAGTCCCTCCTCGGGTAGCGTCCAAGAGACCCAGTACTTC. Protein product: CASSPSSGSVQETQYF.

The J gene is TRBJ1-2, the V gene TRBV5-1; D call uncertain. The germline gives CDR1 SGHRS, CDR2 YFSETQ. The V and J ends lost 0 bases and 8 bases respectively, with 5 bases between them. The CDR3 extends over 11 amino acids. CDR3 in DNA: TGCGCCAGCAGCTTGGAGGCGGGCTACACCTTC. Translated: CASSLEAGYTF.

This clone appeared once. The chain combines TRBV6-1 with TRBJ2-4; the D gene is possibly TRBD2 (5 bases). Trimming stripped 4 bases from V and 8 bases from J, with 18 bases between. Germline assignment: CDR1 MNHNS and CDR2 SASEGT. The CDR3 totals 15 residues. The CDR3 DNA is TGTGCCAGCAGTGGGACGACTATGGGCGGTGACATTCAGTACTTC. Amino acid sequence: CASSGTTMGGDIQYF.

J is TRBJ2-1 and V is TRBV5-8; D is uncertain. This CDR3 region has 10 residues. Trimming took off 5 bases at V and 7 bases at J, with 4 bases between the two ends. The germline V gene has CDR1 SGHTS and CDR2 YDEGEE. CDR3 loop: CASRGNEQFF. As DNA, the CDR3 is TGTGCCAGCAGGGGTAATGAGCAGTTCTTC.

The chain has TRBV6-6 and TRBJ1-5; the D is unclear. The CDR3 is made up of 15 amino acids. The germline CDR1 and CDR2 sequences are MNHNY and SVGAGI (reference sequence). Trimming shortened V by 0 bases and J by 5 bases, and 11 bases separated the two germline ends. Written as DNA, the CDR3 is TGTGCCAGCAGTTACTCAGGTGGGATGGATCAGCCCCAGCATTTT. Protein product: CASSYSGGMDQPQHF.

The V and J genes are TRBV19 and TRBJ1-2, with 8 nucleotides matching TRBD1. Looked up from germline, CDR1 is LNHDA and CDR2 is SQIVND (reference sequence). Trimming took 8 bases from V and 4 from J; bases not matched to a gene: 12. The CDR3 covers 15 residues. CDR3 DNA: TGTGCCAGTTCCGACAGGGGATCTGCTATCTATGGCTACACCTTC. Translating gives CASSDRGSAIYGYTF.

The chain is built from TRBV7-8 and TRBJ1-5; 7 nucleotides align to TRBD1. Germline loops: CDR1 SGHVS, CDR2 FQNEAQ. The CDR3 contains 14 residues. The V and J ends lost 1 base and 5 bases, in that order; junction bases with no gene match: 2. The DNA of the CDR3 is TGTGCCAGCAGCTTAGAGGGACAGTATCAGCCCCAGCATTTT. Protein: CASSLEGQYQPQHF.

This rearrangement joins TRBV28 to TRBJ1-1; TRBD1 is a possible D gene (6 bases). This CDR3 is built from 13 residues. Trimming removed 11 bases from V and 3 bases from J, with 16 bases in between. Germline assignment: CDR1 MDHEN and CDR2 SYDVKM. The CDR3 protein is CAGLYAGDTEAFF. For the CDR3, the DNA is TGTGCCGGACTCTACGCAGGGGACACTGAAGCTTTCTTT.

This clone has just one count. The chain uses TRBV5-1 and TRBJ2-1, with a possible D match to TRBD2 (7 bases). Germline assignment: CDR1 SGHRS and CDR2 YFSETQ. This CDR3 comprises 13 residues. V lost 7 bases and J 5 bases, leaving 13 bases between the germline ends. The CDR3 DNA follows: TGCGCCAGCGCCCGGGGGGCTAACAATGAGCAGTTCTTC. Its protein product is CASARGANNEQFF.

V and J are TRBV18 and TRBJ2-7, with D possibly TRBD1 on 5 matching bases. Per germline, CDR1 KGHSH and CDR2 LQKENI. V shed 3 bases and J shed 1 base, with 13 bases lying between them. The CDR3 totals 15 residues. The CDR3 DNA follows: TGTGCCAGCTCACCGGGGCCACCAGAGTCCTACGAGCAGTACTTC. This codes for CASSPGPPESYEQYF.

The V and J genes are TRBV7-3 and TRBJ2-2; perhaps TRBD1 as D (5 bases). Germline values: CDR1 SGHTA, CDR2 FQGTGA. V was trimmed by 5 bases and J by 4 bases, leaving 14 bases between them. This CDR3 spans 15 amino acids. CDR3 in DNA: TGTGCCAGCAGCCCAACAGGAACTCTCACCGGGGAGCTGTTTTTT. It yields the protein CASSPTGTLTGELFF.

As to this clone: This same CDR3 is encoded by further DNA sequences in the sample. The chain joins TRBV5-1 to TRBJ1-6, with TRBD1 identical over 7 bases. This CDR3 region has 14 residues. The germline CDR1 and CDR2 sequences are SGHRS and YFSETQ. After removal of 5 bases from V and 7 bases from J, the junction contained 6 bases not matched to a gene. The DNA of the CDR3 is TGCGCCAGCAGAACAGGACAGGAGAATTCACCCCTCCACTTT. Translation: CASRTGQENSPLHF. The variable domain in full, completed from reference TRBV5-1 and TRBJ1-6, reads KAGVTQTPRYLIKTRGQQVTLSCSPISGHRSVSWYQQTPGQGLQFLFEYFSETQRNKGNFPGRFSGRQFSNSRSEMNVSTLELGDSALYLCASRTGQENSPLHFGNGTRLTVT.

This clone was counted a few times. V usage is TRBV5-1 and J usage is TRBJ1-1; TRBD1 might be the D (6 bases). Trimming shortened V by 3 bases and J by 10 bases, and 19 bases separated the two germline ends. This CDR3 contains 14 residues. The germline gives CDR1 SGHRS, CDR2 YFSETQ. In DNA form, the CDR3 reads TGCGCCAGCAGCTCCGCGGGGGCGGACTTACGAGCTTTCTTT. Amino acid sequence: CASSSAGADLRAFF.

The rearrangement joins TRBV6-6 to TRBJ1-6; D is unresolved. The CDR3 spans 16 residues. CDR1 and CDR2 (germline): MNHNY, SVGAGI (reference sequence). Between the trimmed V and J ends, which lost 5 bases and 0 bases, there was a span of 11 bases. CDR3 amino acids: CASSLGRSSYNSPLHF. The CDR3 DNA reads TGTGCCAGCAGTCTAGGGAGAAGCTCCTATAATTCACCCCTCCACTTT.

The rearrangement links TRBV2 to TRBJ2-7; D remains unclear. Per the germline V gene, CDR1 is SNHLY and CDR2 is FYNNEI. Trimming stripped 6 bases from V and 8 bases from J, with 8 bases between. CDR3 length equals 10 residues. The CDR3 protein is CASSIHQQYF. CDR3 nucleotides: TGTGCCAGCAGCATACACCAGCAGTACTTC.

The chain carries TRBV9 and TRBJ1-5, with D hard to call. Germline V gene sequence: CDR1 SGDLS, CDR2 YYNGEE. This CDR3 comprises 13 residues. Trimming left V 3 bases short and J 4 bases short, with 8 bases between. CDR3: CASSAGQNQPQHF. The CDR3, as DNA: TGTGCCAGCAGCGCGGGCCAAAATCAGCCCCAGCATTTT.

This chain's CDR3 is CASSPGRVLKSSYNEQFF. The CDR3 DNA follows: TGTGCCAGCAGCCCGGGACGGGTCTTGAAGAGCTCCTACAATGAGCAGTTCTTC. The gene calls are TRBV7-7 and TRBJ2-1; tentatively, D is TRBD1 or TRBD2 (5 bases each). This CDR3 contains 18 residues. CDR1 and CDR2 from the germline V gene are SSHAT and FNYEAQ (reference sequence). Trimming pared 5 bases from V and 0 bases from J, leaving 20 bases between.

The chain uses TRBV20-1 and TRBJ2-5; D gene uncertain. The CDR3 runs 10 residues. Trimming cost V 4 bases and J 5 bases, with 5 bases left between them. Germline CDR1 and CDR2: DFQATT and SNEGSKA (reference sequence). The CDR3, as DNA: TGCAGTGCTAAAAAGGAGACCCAGTACTTC. Translation: CSAKKETQYF.

V usage is TRBV2 and J usage is TRBJ1-1; no firm D call. The CDR3 spans 14 residues. Germline V gene sequence: CDR1 SNHLY, CDR2 FYNNEI. V was pared by 4 bases and J by 1 base, with 10 bases between. CDR3 coding DNA: TGTGCCAGCAGTGGAATATCGGGGAACACTGAAGCTTTCTTT. The encoded protein is CASSGISGNTEAFF.

This clone was seen a single time. The rearrangement links TRBV5-1 to TRBJ2-5; 12 bases agree with TRBD2. The CDR3 totals 16 residues. V dropped 4 bases and J dropped 1; count of bases not matched to a gene: 5. CDR1 and CDR2 (germline): SGHRS, YFSETQ. CDR3 residues: CASSLSLAGGQETQYF. For the CDR3, the DNA is TGCGCCAGCAGCCTCTCACTAGCGGGGGGCCAAGAGACCCAGTACTTC.

The V gene is TRBV5-1, the J gene TRBJ2-3, with 10 bases identical to TRBD2. V lost 0 bases, J lost 5 bases, and 6 bases stayed unmatched. Germline V gives CDR1 SGHRS, CDR2 YFSETQ. The CDR3 has 16 residues. For the CDR3, the DNA is TGCGCCAGCAGCTTGGATAGCGGGAGGCCGCGAGATACGCAGTATTTT. The encoded protein is CASSLDSGRPRDTQYF.

The gene calls are TRBV29-1 and TRBJ1-1; D remains ambiguous. The CDR3 consists of 15 residues. Germline V lookup: CDR1 SQVTM, CDR2 ANQGSEA. The germline V and J ends were trimmed by 0 bases and 7 bases, with 18 bases remaining between them. The CDR3 region is CSVEDKGLGFGEAFF. The CDR3 DNA sequence: TGCAGCGTTGAAGATAAAGGGCTGGGATTTGGTGAAGCTTTCTTT.

The gene calls are TRBV27 and TRBJ2-7, with 14 bases fitting TRBD2. The CDR3 loop spans 16 amino acids. The germline CDR1 and CDR2 sequences are MNHEY and SMNVEV (reference sequence). J gave up 4 bases and V 5 bases, and 7 bases lay outside the gene matches. The CDR3 coding sequence is TGTGCCAGCAGTCCCCCAGGGACTAGCGGGAGATACGAGCAGTACTTC. It translates to CASSPPGTSGRYEQYF.